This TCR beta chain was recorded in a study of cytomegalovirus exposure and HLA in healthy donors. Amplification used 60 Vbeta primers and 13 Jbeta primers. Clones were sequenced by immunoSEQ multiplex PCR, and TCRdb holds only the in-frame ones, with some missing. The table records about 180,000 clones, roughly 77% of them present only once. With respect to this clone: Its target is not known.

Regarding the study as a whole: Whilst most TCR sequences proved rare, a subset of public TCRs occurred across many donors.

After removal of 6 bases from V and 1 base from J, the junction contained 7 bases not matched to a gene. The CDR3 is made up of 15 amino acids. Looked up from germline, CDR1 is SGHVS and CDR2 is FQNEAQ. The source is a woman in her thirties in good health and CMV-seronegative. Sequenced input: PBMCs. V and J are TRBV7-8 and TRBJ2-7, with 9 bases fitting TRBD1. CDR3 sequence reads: CASRLSGQGSYEQYF. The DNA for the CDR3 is TGTGCCAGCAGACTCTCGGGACAGGGTTCCTACGAGCAGTACTTC.